This TCR beta chain was identified in a study of cytomegalovirus exposure and HLA in healthy donors. PCR employed 60 Vbeta and 13 Jbeta primers. The table came from immunoSEQ multiplex PCR; TCRdb's copy has only in-frame clones and leaves some out. The profile shows 95,000 to 150,000 clones, 50% to 80% of them singletons. Germline CDR1 and CDR2: MNHEY and SMNVEV (reference sequence). The CDR3 contains 14 residues. Trimming pared 3 bases from V and 4 bases from J, leaving 10 bases between. The receptor was derived from a woman in her thirties or forties in good health and CMV-seropositive. The sequenced sample was PBMCs. The chain links TRBV27 to TRBJ2-1; a possible D gene is TRBD2 (6 bases). The CDR3, as DNA: TGTGCCAGCAGTTTTAGCGGAGCTTACAATGAGCAGTTCTTC. Translated: CASSFSGAYNEQFF.